Listed below are T cell receptor beta chains from one sample, sequenced in a study of T cell repertoires in cytomegalovirus infection. TCRdb re-called the reads through MiXCR, storing one row per CDR3 protein. Here the sample spans about 230,000 distinct CDR3 sequences, about 20% being singletons. Specimen: CD8+ T cells from PBMCs. These receptor sequences come from a human donor in good health (CMV status not recorded). Some clones in this sample may be carry-over from other donors' samples. Both conserved end residues are part of each CDR3. The D gene is left open where the match is weak. Clone size is given for some rows only: seen once, a few or many times, or a class if the clone is expanded.

j_gene	abundance	len	v_gene	d_gene	CDR3aa	CDR3nt
TRBJ1-1	-	14	TRBV5-1	-	CASSPQGRDTEAFF	TGCGCCAGCAGCCCCCAGGGACGAGACACTGAAGCTTTCTTT
TRBJ2-5	-	17	TRBV7-9	TRBD1	CASSSTGTGDSTETQYF	TGTGCCAGCAGCTCAACCGGGACAGGGGATTCCACGGAGACCCAGTACTTC
TRBJ2-5	-	13	TRBV7-4	-	CASSLPGAETQYF	TGTGCCAGCAGTCTTCCAGGGGCGGAGACCCAGTACTTC
TRBJ1-1	many	13	TRBV12-3/TRBV12-4	-	CASSSWDRTEAFF	TGTGCCAGCAGTTCCTGGGACCGCACTGAAGCTTTCTTT
TRBJ1-1	-	12	TRBV25-1	-	CASRGWGTEAFF	TGTGCCAGCAGGGGATGGGGCACTGAAGCTTTCTTT
TRBJ1-1	many	12	TRBV29-1	TRBD1	CSGRDSSTEAFF	TGCAGCGGGAGGGACAGCTCCACTGAAGCTTTCTTT
TRBJ2-3	many	13	TRBV12-3/TRBV12-4	-	CASSLSLWGTQYF	TGTGCCAGCAGTTTGAGCCTTTGGGGGACGCAGTATTTT
TRBJ1-1	-	12	TRBV11-1	-	CASGGMNTEAFF	TGTGCCAGCGGGGGCATGAACACTGAAGCTTTCTTT
TRBJ2-3	many	16	TRBV6-5	-	CASSFTSESHTDTQYF	TGTGCCAGCAGCTTTACCTCGGAATCTCACACAGATACGCAGTATTTT
TRBJ1-1	few	14	TRBV15	-	CATSRVDTNTEAFF	TGTGCCACCAGCAGAGTAGATACGAACACTGAAGCTTTCTTT
TRBJ2-7	many	14	TRBV7-8	-	CASSFRNGGPEQYF	TGTGCCAGCAGTTTTAGGAACGGGGGTCCGGAGCAGTACTTC
TRBJ2-1	many	14	TRBV7-2	-	CASSLGLRLDEQFF	TGTGCCAGCAGCCTGGGACTTCGCCTCGATGAGCAGTTCTTC
TRBJ2-1	-	16	TRBV28	TRBD2	CASRHLAVSSYNEQFF	TGTGCCAGCAGACACCTAGCGGTGTCCTCCTACAATGAGCAGTTCTTC
TRBJ2-3	few	15	TRBV7-7	TRBD2	CASSLSDGGTDTQYF	TGTGCCAGCAGCCTCTCTGACGGGGGGACAGATACGCAGTATTTT
TRBJ1-1	-	16	TRBV5-1	-	CASSLDWWVANTEAFF	TGCGCCAGCAGCTTGGATTGGTGGGTCGCGAACACTGAAGCTTTCTTT
TRBJ2-7	-	14	TRBV2	-	CASTTSRGRDEQYF	TGTGCCAGCACCACCAGTCGGGGTCGGGACGAGCAGTACTTC
TRBJ1-1	-	14	TRBV19	-	CASSIGAVYTKAFF	TGTGCCAGTAGTATAGGGGCAGTATACACTAAAGCTTTCTTT
TRBJ2-5	-	15	TRBV4-2	TRBD2	CASSQEPSGAETQYF	TGTGCCAGCAGCCAAGAACCCAGCGGGGCCGAGACCCAGTACTTC
TRBJ2-5	many	20	TRBV19	TRBD2	CASSIDPGTSGGLIQETQYF	TGTGCCAGTAGTATCGACCCGGGGACTAGCGGGGGCCTGATCCAAGAGACCCAGTACTTC
TRBJ2-1	-	13	TRBV7-9	-	CASSTTTWDEQFF	TGTGCCAGCAGCACGACCACTTGGGATGAGCAGTTCTTC
TRBJ1-1	few	13	TRBV29-1	-	CSALDTLNTEAFF	TGCAGCGCCCTAGACACTTTGAACACTGAAGCTTTCTTT
TRBJ2-1	-	14	TRBV15	-	CATSRERTINEQFF	TGTGCCACCAGCAGAGAGCGGACCATCAATGAGCAGTTCTTC
TRBJ2-7	-	15	TRBV14	-	CASSQDWSGSVEQYF	TGTGCCAGCAGCCAAGATTGGTCGGGTTCGGTCGAGCAGTACTTC
TRBJ1-1	-	14	TRBV15	-	CATRRKDSYTEAFF	TGTGCCACCAGGCGGAAAGACAGCTACACTGAAGCTTTCTTT
TRBJ2-1	few	12	TRBV7-3	-	CASSFRPDEQFF	TGTGCCAGCAGCTTCCGACCAGATGAGCAGTTCTTC
TRBJ2-7	few	15	TRBV28	-	CASSNPRDGAYEQYF	TGTGCCAGCAGCAACCCCCGGGACGGAGCCTACGAGCAGTACTTC
TRBJ2-1	-	13	TRBV20-1	-	CSARETVSNEQFF	TGCAGTGCTAGGGAGACAGTAAGCAATGAGCAGTTCTTC